This T cell receptor (delta chain) was sequenced during a study of Vδ1+ human thymocytes. General study results and limits: Unlike peripheral blood Vdelta1+ controls, thymic delta-chain sequences included about 20% Vdelta2 and few Vdelta3. Thymic TRG and TRD repertoires appeared highly polyclonal, with Gaussian CDR3 length distributions. Bulk data may be misread because of unexpected Vdelta2 sequences.

Trimming took off 3 bases at V and 0 bases at J, with 23 bases between the two ends. CDR1 is TSWWSYY, CDR2 QGS, per germline. The CDR3 length is 19 residues. This clone has only a few counts. Antigen specificity is unknown. After alphabeta T cell depletion, CD3+ Vdelta1+ Vdelta2- thymocytes were sorted. Extracted RNA was reverse transcribed into cDNA. Pooled V-gene forward primers with one constant-region reverse primer generated the CDR3 amplicons by multiplex PCR. TCRdb applied CATT to the multiplex PCR reads for clone calling. This sample yields under 85,000 delta-chain clones, of which about 38% are seen a single time; roughly 0.26% belongs to the top ten.

This TCR derives from a boy younger than two who had congenital heart surgery. The chain joins TRDV1 to TRDJ1, with D possibly matching TRDD3 (6 bases). The sample taken for sequencing was Vdelta1+ gamma-delta thymocytes from the thymus. The subset denotes: FACS-sorted CD3+ TCRalphabeta- TCRVdelta1+ TCRVdelta2- thymocytes. Here the CDR3 DNA reads TGTGCTCTTGGGGAGGGATGTTCCCCTCAACTGGGTTACACCGATAAACTCATCTTT. Protein: CALGEGCSPQLGYTDKLIF.